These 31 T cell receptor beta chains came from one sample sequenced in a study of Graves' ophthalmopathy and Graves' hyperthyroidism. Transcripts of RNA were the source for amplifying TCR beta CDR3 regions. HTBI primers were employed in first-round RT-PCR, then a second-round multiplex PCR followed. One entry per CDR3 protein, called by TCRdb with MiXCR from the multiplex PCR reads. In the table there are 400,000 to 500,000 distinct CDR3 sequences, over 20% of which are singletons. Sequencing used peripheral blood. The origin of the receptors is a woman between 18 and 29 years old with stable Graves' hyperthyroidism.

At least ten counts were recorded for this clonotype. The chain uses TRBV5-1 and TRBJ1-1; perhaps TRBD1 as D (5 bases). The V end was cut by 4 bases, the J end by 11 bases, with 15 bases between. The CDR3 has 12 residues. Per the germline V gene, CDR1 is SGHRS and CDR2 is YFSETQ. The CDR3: CASSIPGGEAFF. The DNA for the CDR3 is TGCGCCAGCAGCATACCTGGGGGAGAGGCTTTCTTT.

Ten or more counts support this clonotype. The CDR3 sequence: CASSAGGRPQETQYF. The CDR3 DNA reads TGTGCCAGCAGTGCGGGAGGGCGGCCCCAAGAGACCCAGTACTTC. The rearrangement uses TRBV2 and TRBJ2-5, with 8 nucleotides matching TRBD2. The germline CDR1 and CDR2 sequences are SNHLY and FYNNEI. V gave up 4 bases and J gave up 1 base; unmatched junction bases: 5. The CDR3 consists of 15 residues.

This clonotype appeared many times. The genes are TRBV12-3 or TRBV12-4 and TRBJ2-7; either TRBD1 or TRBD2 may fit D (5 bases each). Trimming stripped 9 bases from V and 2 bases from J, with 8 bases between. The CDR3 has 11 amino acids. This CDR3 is CASGGAYEQYF. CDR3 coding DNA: TGTGCCAGTGGGGGAGCCTACGAGCAGTACTTC.

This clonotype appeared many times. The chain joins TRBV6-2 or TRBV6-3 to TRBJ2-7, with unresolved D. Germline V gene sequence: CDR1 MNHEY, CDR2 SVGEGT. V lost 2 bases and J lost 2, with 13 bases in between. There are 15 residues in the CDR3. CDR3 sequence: CASSYRPRSPYEQYF. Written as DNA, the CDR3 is TGTGCCAGCAGTTACCGACCTAGAAGTCCCTACGAGCAGTACTTC.

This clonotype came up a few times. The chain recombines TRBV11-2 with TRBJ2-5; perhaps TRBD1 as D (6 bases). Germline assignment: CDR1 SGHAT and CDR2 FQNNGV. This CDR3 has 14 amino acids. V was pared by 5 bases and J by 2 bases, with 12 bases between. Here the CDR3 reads CASSPDRNQETQYF. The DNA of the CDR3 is TGTGCCAGCAGCCCGGACAGAAATCAAGAGACCCAGTACTTC.

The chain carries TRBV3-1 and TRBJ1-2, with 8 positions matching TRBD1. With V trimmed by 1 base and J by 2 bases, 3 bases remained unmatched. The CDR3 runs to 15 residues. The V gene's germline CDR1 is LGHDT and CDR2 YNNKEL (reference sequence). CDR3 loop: CASSQVRTGNYGYTF. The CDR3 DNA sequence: TGTGCCAGCAGCCAAGTTAGGACAGGGAACTATGGCTACACCTTC.

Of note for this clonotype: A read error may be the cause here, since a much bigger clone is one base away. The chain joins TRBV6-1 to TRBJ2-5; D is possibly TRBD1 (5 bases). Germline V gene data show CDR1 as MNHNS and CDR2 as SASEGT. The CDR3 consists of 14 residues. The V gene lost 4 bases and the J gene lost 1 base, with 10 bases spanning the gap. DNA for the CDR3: TGTGCCAGCAGTGTCGGACATACCCAAGAGACCCAGTACTTC. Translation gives CASSVGHTQETQYF.

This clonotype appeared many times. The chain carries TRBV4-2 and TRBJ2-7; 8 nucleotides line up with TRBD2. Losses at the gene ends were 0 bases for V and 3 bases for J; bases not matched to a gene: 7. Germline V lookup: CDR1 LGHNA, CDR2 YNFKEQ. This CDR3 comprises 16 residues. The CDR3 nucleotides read TGTGCCAGCAGCCAAGAACGTAGGGGACTAGACTACGAGCAGTACTTC. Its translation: CASSQERRGLDYEQYF.

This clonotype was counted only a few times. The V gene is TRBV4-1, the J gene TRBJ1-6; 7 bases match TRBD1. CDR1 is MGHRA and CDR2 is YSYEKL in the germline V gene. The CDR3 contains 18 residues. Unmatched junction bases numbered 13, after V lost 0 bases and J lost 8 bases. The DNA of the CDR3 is TGCGCCAGCAGCCAAGATAGGGGGCCAGGGGGTCTTGATTCACCCCTCCACTTT. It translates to CASSQDRGPGGLDSPLHF.

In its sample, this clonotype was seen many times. The CDR3 region is CASSQDRYSYEQYF. CDR3 in DNA: TGTGCCAGCAGCCAAGATCGGTACAGCTACGAGCAGTACTTC. The rearrangement joins TRBV4-2 to TRBJ2-7; the D is unclear. The ends were cut back, 0 bases at V and 3 bases at J, with 9 bases in the middle. The CDR3 is 14 amino acids. Germline CDR1 reads LGHNA; CDR2 reads YNFKEQ.

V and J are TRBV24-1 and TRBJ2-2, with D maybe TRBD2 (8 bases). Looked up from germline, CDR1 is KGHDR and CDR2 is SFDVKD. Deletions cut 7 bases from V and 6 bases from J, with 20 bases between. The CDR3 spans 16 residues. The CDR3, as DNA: TGTGCCACCAGGTCCACCGGGAGGGGGCAAGCCGGGGAGCTGTTTTTT. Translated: CATRSTGRGQAGELFF.

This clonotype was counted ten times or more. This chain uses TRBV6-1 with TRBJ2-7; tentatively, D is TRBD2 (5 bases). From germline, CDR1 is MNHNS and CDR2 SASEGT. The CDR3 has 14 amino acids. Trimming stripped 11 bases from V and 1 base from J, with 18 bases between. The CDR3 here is CAGSRRVISYEQYF. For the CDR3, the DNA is TGTGCCGGGTCCCGGCGGGTAATTTCCTACGAGCAGTACTTC.

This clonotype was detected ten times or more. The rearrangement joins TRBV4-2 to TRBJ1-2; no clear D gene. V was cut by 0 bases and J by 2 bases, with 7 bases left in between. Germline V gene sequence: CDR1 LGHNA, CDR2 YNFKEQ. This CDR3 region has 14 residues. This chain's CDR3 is CASSQDRRNYGYTF. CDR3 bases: TGTGCCAGCAGCCAAGACAGGAGAAACTATGGCTACACCTTC.

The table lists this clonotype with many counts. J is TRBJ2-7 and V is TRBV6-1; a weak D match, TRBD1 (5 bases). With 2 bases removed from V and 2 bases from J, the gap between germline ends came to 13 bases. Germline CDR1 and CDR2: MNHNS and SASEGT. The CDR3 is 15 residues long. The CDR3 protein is CASSERGDWAYEQYF. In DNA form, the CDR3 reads TGTGCCAGCAGTGAAAGGGGTGACTGGGCCTACGAGCAGTACTTC.

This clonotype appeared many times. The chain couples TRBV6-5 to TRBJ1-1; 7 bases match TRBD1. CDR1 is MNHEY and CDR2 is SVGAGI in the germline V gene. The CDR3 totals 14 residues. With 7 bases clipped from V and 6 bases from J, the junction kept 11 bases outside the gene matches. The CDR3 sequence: CASKDRQGWAEAFF. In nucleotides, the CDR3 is TGTGCCAGCAAAGACAGACAGGGCTGGGCTGAAGCTTTCTTT.

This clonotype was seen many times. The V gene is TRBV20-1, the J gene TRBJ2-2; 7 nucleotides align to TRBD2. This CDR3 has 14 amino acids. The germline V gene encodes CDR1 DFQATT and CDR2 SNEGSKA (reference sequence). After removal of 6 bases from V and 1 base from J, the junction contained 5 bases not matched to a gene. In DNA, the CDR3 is TGCAGTGCCCATGGGGGGGGGAACACCGGGGAGCTGTTTTTT. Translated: CSAHGGGNTGELFF.

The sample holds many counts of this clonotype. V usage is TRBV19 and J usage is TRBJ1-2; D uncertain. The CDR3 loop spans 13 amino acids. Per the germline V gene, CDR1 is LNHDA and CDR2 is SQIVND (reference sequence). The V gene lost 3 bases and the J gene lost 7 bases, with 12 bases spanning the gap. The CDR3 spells CASSIEGTGGYTF. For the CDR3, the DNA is TGTGCCAGTAGTATCGAGGGAACCGGTGGCTACACCTTC.

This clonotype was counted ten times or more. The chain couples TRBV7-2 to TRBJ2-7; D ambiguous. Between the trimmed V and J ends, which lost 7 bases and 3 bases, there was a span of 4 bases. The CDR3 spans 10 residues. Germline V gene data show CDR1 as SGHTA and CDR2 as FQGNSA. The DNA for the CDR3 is TGTGCCAGCAACTACTACGAGCAGTACTTC. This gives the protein CASNYYEQYF.

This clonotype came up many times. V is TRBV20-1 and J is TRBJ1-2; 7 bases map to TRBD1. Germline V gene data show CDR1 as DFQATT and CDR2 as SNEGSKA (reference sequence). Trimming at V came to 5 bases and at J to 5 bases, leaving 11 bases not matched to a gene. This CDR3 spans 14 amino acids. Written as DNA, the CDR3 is TGCAGTGCTCCTCAAGAGACAGGGTTTTATGGCTACACCTTC. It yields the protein CSAPQETGFYGYTF.

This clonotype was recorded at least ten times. DNA for the CDR3: TGTGCCAGCAGCCAAGTTTCTATGACAGCTGAGACCCAGTACTTC. Its translation is CASSQVSMTAETQYF. The chain joins TRBV3-1 to TRBJ2-5; weak D call: TRBD1 (5 bases). Germline V lookup: CDR1 LGHDT, CDR2 YNNKEL (reference sequence). This CDR3 spans 15 amino acids. Between the trimmed V and J ends, which lost 1 base and 5 bases, there was a span of 14 bases.

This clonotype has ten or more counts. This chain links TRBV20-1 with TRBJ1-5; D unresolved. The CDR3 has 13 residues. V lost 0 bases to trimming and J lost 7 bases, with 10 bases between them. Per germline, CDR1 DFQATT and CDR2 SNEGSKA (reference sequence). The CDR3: CSARDLGRQPQHF. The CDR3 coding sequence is TGCAGTGCTAGAGATCTCGGGAGGCAGCCCCAGCATTTT.

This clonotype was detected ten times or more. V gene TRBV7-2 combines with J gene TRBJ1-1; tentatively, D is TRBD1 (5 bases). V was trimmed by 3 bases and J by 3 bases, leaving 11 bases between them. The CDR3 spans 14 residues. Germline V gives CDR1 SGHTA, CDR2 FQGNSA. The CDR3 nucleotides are TGTGCCAGCAGCTTTCCAGGGTGGGACACTGAAGCTTTCTTT. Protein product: CASSFPGWDTEAFF.

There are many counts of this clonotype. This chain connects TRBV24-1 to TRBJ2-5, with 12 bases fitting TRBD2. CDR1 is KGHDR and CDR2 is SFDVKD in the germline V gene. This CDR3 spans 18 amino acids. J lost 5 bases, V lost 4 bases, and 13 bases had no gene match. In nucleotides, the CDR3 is TGTGCCACCAGTGACCTTCCATCGACTAGCGGGAGAGGTGAGACCCAGTACTTC. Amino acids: CATSDLPSTSGRGETQYF.

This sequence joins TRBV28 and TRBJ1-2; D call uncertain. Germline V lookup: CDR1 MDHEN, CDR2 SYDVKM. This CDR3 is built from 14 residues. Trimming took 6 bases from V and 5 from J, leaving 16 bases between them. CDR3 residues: CASSTAGGIYGYTF. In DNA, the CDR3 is TGTGCCAGCAGCACAGCCGGCGGGATTTATGGCTACACCTTC.

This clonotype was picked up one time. The CDR3 sequence is CAWSVTGETYGYTF. Here the CDR3 DNA reads TGTGCCTGGAGTGTAACAGGGGAGACCTATGGCTACACCTTC. The genes are TRBV30 and TRBJ1-2; the match to TRBD1 covers 7 bases. This CDR3 comprises 14 residues. From germline, CDR1 is GTSNPN and CDR2 SVGIG (reference sequence). Losses at the gene ends were 0 bases for V and 4 bases for J; bases not matched to a gene: 5.

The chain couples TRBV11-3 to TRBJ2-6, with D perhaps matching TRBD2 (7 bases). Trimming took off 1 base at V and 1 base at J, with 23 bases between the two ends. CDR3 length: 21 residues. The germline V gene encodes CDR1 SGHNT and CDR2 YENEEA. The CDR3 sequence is CASSLGPDRGGAMSGANVLTF. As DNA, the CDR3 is TGTGCCAGCAGCTTAGGCCCCGATAGGGGGGGCGCAATGTCTGGGGCCAACGTCCTGACTTTC.

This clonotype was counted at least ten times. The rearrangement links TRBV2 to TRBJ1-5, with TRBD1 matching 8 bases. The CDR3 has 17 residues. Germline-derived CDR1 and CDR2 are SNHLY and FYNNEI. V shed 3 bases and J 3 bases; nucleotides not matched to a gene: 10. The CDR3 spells CASSDGTGLNNNQPQHF. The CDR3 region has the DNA TGTGCCAGCAGTGATGGGACAGGCCTTAACAACAATCAGCCCCAGCATTTT.

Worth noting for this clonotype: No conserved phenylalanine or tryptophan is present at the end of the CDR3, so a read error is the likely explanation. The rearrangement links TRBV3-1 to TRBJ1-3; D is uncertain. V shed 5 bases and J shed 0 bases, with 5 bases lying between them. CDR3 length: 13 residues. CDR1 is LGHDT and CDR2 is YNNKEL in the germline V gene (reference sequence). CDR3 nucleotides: TGTGCCAGCAGCGTAGGCTCTGGAAACACCATATATTTG. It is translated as CASSVGSGNTIYL.

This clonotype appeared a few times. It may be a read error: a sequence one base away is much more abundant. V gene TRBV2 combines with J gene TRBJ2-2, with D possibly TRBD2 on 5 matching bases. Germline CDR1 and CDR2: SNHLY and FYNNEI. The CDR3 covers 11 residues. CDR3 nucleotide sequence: TGTGCCAGCAGTGATCACGGGGAGCTGTTGTTT. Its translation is CASSDHGELLF.

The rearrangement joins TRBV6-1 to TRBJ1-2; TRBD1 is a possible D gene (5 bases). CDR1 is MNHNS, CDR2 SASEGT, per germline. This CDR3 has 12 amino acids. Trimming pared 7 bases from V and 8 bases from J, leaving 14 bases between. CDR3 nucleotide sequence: TGTGCCAGCACTCTAGATCCAGGGGGCTACACCTTC. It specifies CASTLDPGGYTF.

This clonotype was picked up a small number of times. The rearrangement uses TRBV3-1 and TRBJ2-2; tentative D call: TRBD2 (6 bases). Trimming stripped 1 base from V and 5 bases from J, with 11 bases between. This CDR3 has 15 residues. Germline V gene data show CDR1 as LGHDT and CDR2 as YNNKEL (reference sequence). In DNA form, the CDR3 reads TGTGCCAGCAGCCAAGCGGGAGTCGGTACCGGGGAGCTGTTTTTT. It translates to CASSQAGVGTGELFF.